Below are 10 T cell receptor beta chains sequenced from a single sample in a study of cytomegalovirus exposure and HLA in healthy donors. Sequenced by immunoSEQ multiplex PCR; TCRdb stores in-frame clones only, minus some. The sample consists of roughly 190,000 clones, 86% of them appearing once. The sequenced material came from PBMCs. The receptors originated from a woman aged 18 to 35 in good health and CMV-seronegative.

The V call is TRBV13, the J call TRBJ2-2, with TRBD1 identical over 8 bases. J lost 6 bases, V lost 3 bases, and 6 bases had no gene match. This CDR3 contains 15 residues. Germline V lookup: CDR1 PRHDT, CDR2 FYEKMQ (reference sequence). The CDR3 DNA is TGTGCCAGCAGCTTCGTGGACAGGGATTCCGGGGAGCTGTTTTTT. It specifies CASSFVDRDSGELFF.

This sequence joins TRBV10-2 and TRBJ2-1; D possibly corresponds to TRBD2 (6 bases). Trimming pared 5 bases from V and 5 bases from J, leaving 13 bases between. CDR1 is WSHSY, CDR2 SAAADI, per germline. CDR3 length: 14 residues. The CDR3 spells CASSTPGAHNEQFF. The DNA for the CDR3 is TGCGCCAGCAGTACACCGGGAGCGCACAATGAGCAGTTCTTC.

CDR3 nucleotide sequence: TGTGCCAGCAGCTTCGCTGGGACAGGGTGGGACATTCAGTACTTC. It translates to CASSFAGTGWDIQYF. V usage is TRBV11-2 and J usage is TRBJ2-4, with TRBD1 matching over 9 bases. This CDR3 has 15 amino acids. The V gene end was trimmed by 3 bases and the J gene end by 8 bases; junction bases not matched to a gene: 8. Per germline, CDR1 SGHAT and CDR2 FQNNGV.

Remarks on this clone: Just one base apart from a much larger clone, this may be a read error. This same CDR3 is encoded by further DNA sequences in the sample. As DNA, the CDR3 is TGTGCCAGCAGCCTACTTCGGGGCTATGGCTACACCTTC. Translation gives CASSLLRGYGYTF. J is TRBJ1-2 and V is TRBV7-6; D uncertain. CDR1 SGHVS and CDR2 FNYEAQ come from the germline V gene. The germline V and J ends were trimmed by 5 bases and 4 bases, with 11 bases remaining between them. The CDR3 is made up of 13 amino acids.

The chain is built from TRBV5-4 and TRBJ2-2; TRBD2 matches at 11 bases. CDR3 length equals 18 residues. The V gene end was trimmed by 4 bases and the J gene end by 7 bases; junction bases not matched to a gene: 15. Germline-derived CDR1 and CDR2 are SGHNT and YYREEE (reference sequence). This CDR3 is CASSDALIAGGQGGELFF. The CDR3 DNA follows: TGTGCCAGCAGCGACGCACTCATAGCGGGAGGGCAGGGCGGGGAGCTGTTTTTT.

This chain connects TRBV9 to TRBJ1-1; D remains unclear. Germline lookup yields CDR1 SGDLS and CDR2 YYNGEE. Trimming removed 1 base at V and 0 bases at J, with 7 bases between. The CDR3 consists of 14 residues. DNA of the CDR3: TGTGCCAGCAGCGTAAGCGTATTGAACACTGAAGCTTTCTTT. Translating it yields CASSVSVLNTEAFF.

This clone appeared a few times. The J gene is TRBJ2-3, the V gene TRBV7-8; D possibly corresponds to TRBD2 (6 bases). Germline V gives CDR1 SGHVS, CDR2 FQNEAQ. The CDR3 is made up of 15 amino acids. The ends were cut back, 3 bases at V and 4 bases at J, with 14 bases in the middle. Written as DNA, the CDR3 is TGTGCCAGCAGCTTCGCGGGATCTGTGGCAGATACGCAGTATTTT. This gives the protein CASSFAGSVADTQYF.

CDR3 amino acids: CASSFEGQGNYGYTF. Written as DNA, the CDR3 is TGTGCCAGCAGCTTCGAGGGACAGGGGAACTATGGCTACACCTTC. V gene TRBV6-5 combines with J gene TRBJ1-2, with 10 bases that match TRBD1. V trimming: 6 bases; J trimming: 2 bases; junction bases outside the gene matches: 6. CDR1 is MNHEY and CDR2 is SVGAGI in the germline V gene. CDR3 length equals 15 residues.

The chain recombines TRBV6-6 with TRBJ2-2; no definite D call. The CDR3 runs 13 residues. V was cut by 0 bases and J by 7 bases, with 6 bases left in between. Per germline, CDR1 MNHNY and CDR2 SVGAGI (reference sequence). The CDR3 sequence: CASSYSGDGELFF. For the CDR3, the DNA is TGTGCCAGCAGTTACTCGGGCGACGGGGAGCTGTTTTTT.

This sequence joins TRBV2 and TRBJ2-2, with TRBD1 matching over 8 bases. Trimming cost V 5 bases and J 0 bases; bases outside gene matches: 2. Germline-derived CDR1 and CDR2 are SNHLY and FYNNEI. The CDR3 covers 15 residues. CDR3 sequence (DNA): TGTGCCAGCAGTTGGACAGGGTCGAACACCGGGGAGCTGTTTTTT. This gives the protein CASSWTGSNTGELFF.